The TCR beta chain under discussion was sequenced for a study of blood T cell repertoires in COVID-19. Only in-frame clones appear in the TCRdb table, and some are missing; sequencing was by immunoSEQ multiplex PCR. This sample has about 64,000 clones, with around four fifths found just once. The TCR was taken from a man at least 80 years old with acute or convalescent COVID-19. Sequenced material: peripheral blood.

For the CDR3, the DNA is TGCAGCGTTGAACCCCAGGACAGCTATGGCTACACCTTC. It encodes CSVEPQDSYGYTF. This chain uses TRBV29-1 with TRBJ1-2; TRBD1 might be the D (6 bases). Germline V gives CDR1 SQVTM, CDR2 ANQGSEA. Trimming took 2 bases from V and 4 from J, leaving 11 bases between them. The CDR3 is 13 amino acids.